This T cell receptor beta chain derives from a study of shared clonotypes between healthy human individuals (dated by TCRdb to the early 2020s). In terms of the full investigation: A few men and a couple of women, aged 18 to 49 years, made up the cohort. For each donor, CD4 naive and CD4 memory were each run on three plates, CD8 naive on two plates, and CD8 memory on one plate. Blood TCR repertoires of about 5 healthy adults were deeply sequenced to estimate repertoire size and the extent of clonotype sharing between individuals. Libraries were prepared and TCR repertoires were sequenced by different laboratories using diverse techniques, in order to increase sequencing depth and limit assay-specific biases. Per donor, leukapheresis produced somewhere between about 0.9 and 9.5 billion PBMCs.

Trimming accounts for 5 bases at V and 4 bases at J, while the number of junction bases matched to no gene is 7. From cysteine to phenylalanine, the CDR3 is 14 amino acids long. Only CDR3 DNA remains: 42 bases, in frame from the first base. The germline V gene (reference sequence) gives CDR1 as MNHNY and CDR2 as SVGAGI. In the case of this clone: What antigen it recognizes has not been identified. No base qualities exist here, and no much larger clone lies one base off it.

Healthy HIV-negative adults with no recently reported acute infections or vaccinations were included as donors. Every donor was a Caucasian adult residing in Nashville, Tennessee, USA. Magnetic negative selection was used to enrich CD4+ T cells, after which naive cells were positively selected on CD45RA and the negative fraction became the memory subset. Blood was collected by leukapheresis, and PBMCs were isolated by Ficoll-Histopaque density gradient centrifugation and then cryopreserved in liquid nitrogen vapor phase. Analytical flow cytometry was used to check the purity and quantity of every magnetically sorted T cell population. Genomic DNA was isolated from every sorted fraction and measured by UV absorbance on a Nanodrop 2000c. TCR CDR3 regions were amplified from genomic DNA by multiplex PCR using the deep immunoSEQ assay. For each cell subset, the extracted genomic DNA was distributed evenly across all wells of several immunoSEQ 96-well plates, and each plate served as one replicate. For sorted subsets, 150 to 250 ng of genomic DNA, equivalent to around 29,000 T cell genomes, went into each replicate PCR. The purified libraries were quantified using a Qubit 3.0 fluorometer, sized with a Bioanalyzer 2100, and then quantified again using the KAPA Library Quantification kit. A separate single-read 150-cycle Illumina NextSeq 550 flow cell was used to sequence each immunoSEQ 96-well plate. The study's processing was this. The immunoSEQ output contained only junctional sequences without quality scores, so filtering could not match that applied to full-length reads. Sequences were annotated with PyIR, a Python wrapper for IgBLAST v1.9, and V/J genes and CDR3 were assigned using IMGT germline references. Reads with weak V/J assignments (E-value above 1e-6), missing CDR3, stop codons, out-of-frame junctions, or ambiguous translated residues were removed. V3J clonotypes were defined as sequences sharing an identical inferred V gene, J gene, and CDR3 amino acid sequence. The percentage overlap between two repertoires was calculated by dividing the number of shared unique clonotypes by the size of the smaller repertoire. Repertoire richness was assessed with RTK rarefaction, the Chao1 estimator, and Recon v2.1 estimates of unobserved clonotypes. Generation probabilities for all TCRbeta clonotypes obtained by the gDNA method from a handful of donors were computed using OLGA. TCRdb re-hosts the immuneACCESS table, in-frame sequences only. Its copies lack some clones; in the studies checked, an unresolved V gene accounts for under half of them, and the cause for the rest is not known. V, J and clone size are taken as reported in that table, and D and trimming were inferred from the DNA itself. The sample includes around 2,000,000 clones, with 85% to 95% observed a single time. The ten largest clones add up to more than 0.1% of the sample.

General conclusions and limits of the study: Pairwise subsampling indicated that sequencing depth was expected to affect the degree of clonotype sharing among donors. Incomplete sequencing was indicated by rarefaction of sorted-subset datasets, despite the large sequencing depth. Naive subsets generally had larger estimated clonotype richness than memory subsets did. Higher generation probabilities were observed for clonotypes shared by all four sorted-subset donors than for non-shared clonotypes. Across a few donors, roughly 5% of naive CD4, approximately 4% of naive CD8, about 2.3% of memory CD4, and roughly 0.41% of memory CD8 clonotypes were shared. Because the study included a small number of donors, the genetic and exposure-history diversity represented was limited. Only blood was sampled, and tissue TCR repertoires likely differ from those in blood.

The sample taken for sequencing was naive CD4+ T cells sorted from blood. The cell subset or site label here, explained by the study, means: CD45RA+ positively selected. The sequence was obtained from a man between 18 and 29 years old in good health. Recombination joined TRBV6-6 with TRBJ1-2; the central 7 bases match TRBD1. The CDR3 reads CASSTRDRVYGYTF. The DNA sequence is TGTGCCAGCAGTACCCGGGACAGAGTCTATGGCTACACCTTC.